This T cell receptor beta chain came from a study of cytomegalovirus exposure and HLA in healthy donors. General observations from the study: Sequencing likely generated an artifact that appeared as a cluster of highly shared sequence variants. Overall, some 160 TCR beta chains were annotated as cytomegalovirus-associated. Most TCR beta V segments were productive about 87% or about 30% of the time in an earlier analysis.

The PCR ran on 60 Vbeta and 13 Jbeta primers. Assay: immunoSEQ multiplex PCR; the TCRdb copy retains only in-frame clones and omits some. The listing contains 65,000 to 90,000 clones. As concerns this clone: Its specificity is unknown.

Material: PBMCs. This TCR was recovered from a female donor in good health and CMV-seropositive.

CDR3 protein: CASRRTGSGEETQYF. CDR3 DNA sequence: TGTGCCAGCAGGAGGACAGGGTCCGGGGAAGAGACCCAGTACTTC. The chain employs TRBV2 and TRBJ2-5; TRBD1 aligns across 8 bases. Germline values: CDR1 SNHLY, CDR2 FYNNEI. V shed 6 bases, J shed 3 bases, and the junction held 9 bases outside the gene matches. CDR3 size: 15 residues.